This T cell receptor (beta chain) was sequenced in a study of regulatory T cells. This CDR3 is 18 amino acids long. The germline V gene has CDR1 MNHNS and CDR2 SASEGT. The trim removed 2 bases at V and 5 bases at J, leaving 10 bases unmatched. General study points: In CD3G-deficient patients, conventional CD4+ T cells were enriched for hydrophobic CDR3 residues at positions 6 and 7.

Primers: 52 TRBV forward and 13 TRBJ reverse. This table comes from immunoSEQ multiplex PCR, and its TCRdb copy is limited to in-frame clones, with some not included. The sample records approximately 31,000 clones, approximately 93% being singletons. Worth noting for this clone: Its antigen is unidentified.

A couple of CD3G-deficient patients had more severe autoimmunity; all had some. Regulatory (CD25-high CD127-low) and conventional (CD25-low CD127-high) CD4+ T cells were sorted separately. The chain has TRBV6-1 and TRBJ2-1; TRBD2 aligns across 12 bases. The sequenced material came from conventional CD4+ T cells sorted from blood. The clonotype was recovered from a child aged 2-15 years with CD3G deficiency. The CDR3 nucleotides read TGTGCCAGCAGTGAACTAGCGGGAGGGATCTCCGCCAACAATGAGCAGTTCTTC. The encoded protein is CASSELAGGISANNEQFF.